This T cell receptor (beta chain) was obtained from a study of T cells after yellow fever vaccination. This clonotype has just a few counts. A single record per CDR3 protein comes from TCRdb applying MiXCR to the 5' RACE reads. The table includes about 350,000 distinct CDR3 sequences, roughly 4.3% detected once. The CDR3 runs to 15 residues. The germline CDR1 and CDR2 sequences are SGHVS and FQNEAQ. V was pared by 2 bases and J by 4 bases, with 12 bases between. This TCR came from a man younger than 35 who received the YFV17D yellow fever vaccine. This sample comprised PBMCs, obtained 5 days after the yellow fever booster vaccination. J is TRBJ1-5 and V is TRBV7-8; D is ambiguous. This chain's CDR3 is CASSLSPTGNQPQHF. For the CDR3, the DNA is TGTGCCAGCAGCTTATCCCCAACGGGGAATCAGCCCCAGCATTTT.